The present entry profiles one T cell receptor (beta chain) with its context. Its antigen remains undetermined. No base-level quality is on record; no much larger clone is a single base apart. Clipping removes 3 bases from V and 6 bases from J, with 8 as the unmatched junction base count. The CDR3, from cysteine to phenylalanine, totals 16 residues. Solely the CDR3 DNA is kept, with 48 bases framed from the first base. CDR1 is given as MNHNS and CDR2 as SASEGT, both from the germline V gene. The entry originates in a study of blood T cell repertoires in COVID-19 (dated by TCRdb to 2019 to 2021). Looking at the study overall: Collaborator samples came from the United States, Italy and Spain and covered acute and convalescent phases of COVID-19. The material from the prospective study consisted of cDNA or gDNA derived from T cells, B-cell-depleted T cells, or PBMCs. Deeply sampled blood TCRbeta repertoires from subjects exposed to, actively infected with, or recovered from COVID-19 were included in the dataset. The repertoires were released in a freely available public database meant as a resource for research on the immune response to SARS-CoV-2. Samples were obtained from the ongoing ImmuneRACE study (first 160 participants) and from 1,254 subjects provided by 6 global collaborators. Sample metadata almost always included a de-identified subject ID, COVID-19 status, age in years and sex. Where available, HLA class I and class II types were taken from metadata supplied by the sample provider and were not determined by assay-based typing. General study outcomes and caveats: How much clinical and demographic metadata was included differed by source and by participant, and the metadata was provided uncurated.

TCRbeta CDR3 regions were amplified from genomic DNA using the immunoSEQ Assay, a bias-controlled multiplex PCR. For the original study's pipeline: Within the assay, amplification of reference gene primers was used to estimate how many nucleated cells each sample contained. To quantify the absolute abundance of each unique TCRbeta CDR3 rearrangement, sequence reads were collapsed and filtered. For each sample, productive Simpson clonality was calculated as the square root of Simpson's diversity index over productive rearrangements. TCRdb's version of the immuneACCESS table is confined to in-frame rearrangements and falls short of the full clone set. An unresolved V gene accounts for under half of the shortfall where checked; the remainder is of unknown origin. The D gene and trimming were derived from the DNA, and the V and J assignments and clone size from that table. The sample table contains some 19,000 clones; only one count was recorded for about 80% of them. The biggest ten clones account for 11% of the sample.

Collaborating institutions collected whole blood in K2EDTA tubes following their own protocols. For TCRbeta analysis, collaborators shipped samples in one of three forms: frozen whole blood, isolated PBMCs, or DNA extracted from either of those sample types. The origin of this receptor is a man aged 80 or over with acute or convalescent COVID-19. The material sequenced was peripheral blood. The chain employs TRBV6-1 and TRBJ2-2; TRBD1 aligns with 9 central bases. The CDR3: CASSDPGQGRAGELFF. The DNA sequence is given as TGTGCCAGCAGTGACCCAGGACAGGGGAGGGCCGGGGAGCTGTTTTTT.